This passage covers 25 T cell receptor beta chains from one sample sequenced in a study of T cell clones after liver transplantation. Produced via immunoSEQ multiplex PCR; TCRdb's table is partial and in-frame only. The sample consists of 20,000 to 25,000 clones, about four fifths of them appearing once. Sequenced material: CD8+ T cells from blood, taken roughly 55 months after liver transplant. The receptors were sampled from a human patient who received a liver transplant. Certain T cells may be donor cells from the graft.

The CDR3, as DNA: TGTGCCAGCAGCTTAAGTAGGGGCTACGGAAACACCATATATTTT. This gives the protein CASSLSRGYGNTIYF. V usage is TRBV7-6 and J usage is TRBJ1-3; TRBD1 is a possible D gene (5 bases). The CDR3 extends over 15 amino acids. CDR1 and CDR2 from the germline V gene are SGHVS and FNYEAQ. V shed 2 bases and J shed 4 bases, with 12 bases lying between them.

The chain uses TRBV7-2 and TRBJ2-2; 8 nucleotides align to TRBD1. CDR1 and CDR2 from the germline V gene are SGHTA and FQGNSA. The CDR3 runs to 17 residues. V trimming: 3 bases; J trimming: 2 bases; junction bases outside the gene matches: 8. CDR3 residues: CASSFPRQGPNTGELFF. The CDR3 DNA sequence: TGTGCCAGCAGCTTCCCCCGACAGGGGCCTAACACCGGGGAGCTGTTTTTT.

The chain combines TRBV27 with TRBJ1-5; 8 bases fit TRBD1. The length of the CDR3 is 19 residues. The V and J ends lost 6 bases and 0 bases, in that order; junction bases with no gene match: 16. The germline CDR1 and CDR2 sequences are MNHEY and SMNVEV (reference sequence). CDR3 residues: CASSPIIRQGPYSNQPQHF. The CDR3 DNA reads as TGTGCCAGCAGCCCTATCATTCGACAGGGGCCGTATAGCAATCAGCCCCAGCATTTT.

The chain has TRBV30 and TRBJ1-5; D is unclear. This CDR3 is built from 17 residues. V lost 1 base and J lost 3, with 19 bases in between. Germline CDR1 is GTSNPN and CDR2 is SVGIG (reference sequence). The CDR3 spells CAWSDGLGPGNNQPQHF. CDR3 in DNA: TGTGCCTGGAGTGACGGATTAGGGCCGGGGAACAATCAGCCCCAGCATTTT.

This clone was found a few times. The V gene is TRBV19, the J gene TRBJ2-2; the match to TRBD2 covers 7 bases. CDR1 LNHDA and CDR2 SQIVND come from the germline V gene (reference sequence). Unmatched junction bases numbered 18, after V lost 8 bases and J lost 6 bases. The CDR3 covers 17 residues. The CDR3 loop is CASSGTREGWFSGELFF. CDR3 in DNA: TGTGCCAGTTCCGGGACCAGGGAGGGTTGGTTCTCCGGGGAGCTGTTTTTT.

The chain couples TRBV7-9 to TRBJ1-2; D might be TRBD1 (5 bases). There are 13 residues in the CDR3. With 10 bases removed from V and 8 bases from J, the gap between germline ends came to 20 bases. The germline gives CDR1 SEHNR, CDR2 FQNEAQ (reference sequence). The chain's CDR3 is CATLEGFGAGYTF. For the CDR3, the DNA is TGTGCCACCCTGGAGGGGTTCGGGGCGGGCTACACCTTC.

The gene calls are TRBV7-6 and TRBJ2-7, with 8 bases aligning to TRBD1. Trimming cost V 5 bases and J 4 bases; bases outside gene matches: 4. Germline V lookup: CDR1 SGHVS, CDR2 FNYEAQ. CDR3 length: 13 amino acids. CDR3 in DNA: TGTGCCAGCAGCCCGGGACAGGATTACGAGCAGTACTTC. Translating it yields CASSPGQDYEQYF.

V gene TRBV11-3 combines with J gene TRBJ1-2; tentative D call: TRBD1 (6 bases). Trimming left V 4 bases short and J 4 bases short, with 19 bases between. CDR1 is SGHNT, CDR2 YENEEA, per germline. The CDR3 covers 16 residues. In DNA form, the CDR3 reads TGTGCCAGCAGCTCGGGGCGGTTCGGGGGCGGCTATGGCTACACCTTC. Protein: CASSSGRFGGGYGYTF.

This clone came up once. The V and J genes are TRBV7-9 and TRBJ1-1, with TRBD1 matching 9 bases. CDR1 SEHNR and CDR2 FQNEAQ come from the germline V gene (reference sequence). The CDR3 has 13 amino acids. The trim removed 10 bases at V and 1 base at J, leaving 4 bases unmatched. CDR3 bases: TGTGCCACAGGACAGGGGTCGAACACTGAAGCTTTCTTT. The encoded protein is CATGQGSNTEAFF.

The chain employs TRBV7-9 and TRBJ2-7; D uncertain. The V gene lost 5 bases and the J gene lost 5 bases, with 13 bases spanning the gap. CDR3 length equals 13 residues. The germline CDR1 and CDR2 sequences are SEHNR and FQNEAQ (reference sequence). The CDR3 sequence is CASSADNPNEQYF. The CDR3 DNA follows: TGTGCCAGCAGCGCCGACAACCCCAACGAGCAGTACTTC.

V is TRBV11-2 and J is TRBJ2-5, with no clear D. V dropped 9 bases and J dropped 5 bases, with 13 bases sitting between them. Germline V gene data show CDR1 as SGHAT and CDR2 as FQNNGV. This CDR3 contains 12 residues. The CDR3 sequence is CASYGSGETQYF. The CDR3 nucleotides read TGTGCCAGTTACGGGTCTGGCGAGACCCAGTACTTC.

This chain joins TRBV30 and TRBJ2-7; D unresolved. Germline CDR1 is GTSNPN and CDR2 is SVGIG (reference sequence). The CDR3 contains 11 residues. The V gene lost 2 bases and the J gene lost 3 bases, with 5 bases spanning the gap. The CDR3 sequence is CAWSLGYEQYF. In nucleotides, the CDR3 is TGTGCCTGGAGTCTGGGCTACGAGCAGTACTTC.

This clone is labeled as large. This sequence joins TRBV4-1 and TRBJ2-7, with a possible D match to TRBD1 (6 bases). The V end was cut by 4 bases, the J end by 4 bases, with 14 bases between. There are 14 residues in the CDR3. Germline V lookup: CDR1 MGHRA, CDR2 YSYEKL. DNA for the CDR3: TGCGCCAGCAGCCCGATACAGGGTTTATACGAGCAGTACTTC. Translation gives CASSPIQGLYEQYF.

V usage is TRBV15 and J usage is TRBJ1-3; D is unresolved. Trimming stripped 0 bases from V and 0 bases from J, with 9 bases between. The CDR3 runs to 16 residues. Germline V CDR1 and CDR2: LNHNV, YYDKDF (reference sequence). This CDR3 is CATSRDRVSSGNTIYF. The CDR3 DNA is TGTGCCACCAGCAGAGATCGAGTGAGCTCTGGAAACACCATATATTTT.

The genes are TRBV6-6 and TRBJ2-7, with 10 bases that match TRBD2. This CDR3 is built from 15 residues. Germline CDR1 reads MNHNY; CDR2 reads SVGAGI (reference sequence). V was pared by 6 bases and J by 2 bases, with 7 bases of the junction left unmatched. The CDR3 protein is CASSQGLAGAYEQYF. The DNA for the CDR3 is TGTGCCAGCAGCCAAGGCCTAGCGGGAGCCTACGAGCAGTACTTC.

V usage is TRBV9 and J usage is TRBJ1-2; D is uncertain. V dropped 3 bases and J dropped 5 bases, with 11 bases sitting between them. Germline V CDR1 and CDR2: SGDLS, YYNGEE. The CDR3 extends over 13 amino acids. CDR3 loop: CASSGSLLYGYTF. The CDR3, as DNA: TGTGCCAGCAGCGGTTCCCTCCTATATGGCTACACCTTC.

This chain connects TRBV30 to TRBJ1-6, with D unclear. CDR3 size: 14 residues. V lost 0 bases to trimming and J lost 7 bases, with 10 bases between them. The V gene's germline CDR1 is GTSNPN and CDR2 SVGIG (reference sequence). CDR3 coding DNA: TGTGCCTGGAGTGTATTATCTAAGAATTCACCCCTCCACTTT. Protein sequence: CAWSVLSKNSPLHF.

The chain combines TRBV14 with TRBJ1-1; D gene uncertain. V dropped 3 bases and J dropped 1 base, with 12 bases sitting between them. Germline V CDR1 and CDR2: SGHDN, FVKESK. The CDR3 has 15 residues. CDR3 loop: CASSHLDRTNTEAFF. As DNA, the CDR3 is TGTGCCAGCAGCCACTTAGACCGCACGAACACTGAAGCTTTCTTT.

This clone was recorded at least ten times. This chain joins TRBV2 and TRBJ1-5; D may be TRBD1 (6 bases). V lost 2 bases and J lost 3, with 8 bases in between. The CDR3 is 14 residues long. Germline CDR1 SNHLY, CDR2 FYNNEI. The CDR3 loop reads CASSEWGPNQPQHF. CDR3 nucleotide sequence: TGTGCCAGCAGTGAATGGGGGCCCAATCAGCCCCAGCATTTT.

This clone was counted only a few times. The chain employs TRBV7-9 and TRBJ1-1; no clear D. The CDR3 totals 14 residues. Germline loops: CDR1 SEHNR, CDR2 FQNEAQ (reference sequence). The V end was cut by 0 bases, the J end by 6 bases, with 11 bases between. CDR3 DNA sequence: TGTGCCAGCAGCTTAGCGAAGGGTTTCCCTGAAGCTTTCTTT. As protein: CASSLAKGFPEAFF.

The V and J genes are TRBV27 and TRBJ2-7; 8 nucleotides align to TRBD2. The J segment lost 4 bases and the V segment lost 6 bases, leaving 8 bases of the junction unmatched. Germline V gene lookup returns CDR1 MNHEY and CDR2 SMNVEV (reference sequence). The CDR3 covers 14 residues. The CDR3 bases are TGTGCCAGCAGGACCGGCGGGGGGATATACGAGCAGTACTTC. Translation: CASRTGGGIYEQYF.

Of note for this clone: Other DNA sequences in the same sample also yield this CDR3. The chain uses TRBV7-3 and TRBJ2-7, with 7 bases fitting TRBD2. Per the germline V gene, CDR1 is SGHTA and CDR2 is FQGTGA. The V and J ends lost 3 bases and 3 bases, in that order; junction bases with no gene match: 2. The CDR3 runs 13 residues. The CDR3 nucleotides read TGTGCCAGCAGCTTGGGAGGGAACTACGAGCAGTACTTC. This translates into CASSLGGNYEQYF.

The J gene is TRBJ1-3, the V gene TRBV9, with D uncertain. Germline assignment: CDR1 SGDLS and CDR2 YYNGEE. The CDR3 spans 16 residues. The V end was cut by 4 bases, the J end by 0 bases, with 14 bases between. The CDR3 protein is CASSPHTALSGNTIYF. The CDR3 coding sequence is TGTGCCAGCAGCCCACACACGGCCCTCTCTGGAAACACCATATATTTT.

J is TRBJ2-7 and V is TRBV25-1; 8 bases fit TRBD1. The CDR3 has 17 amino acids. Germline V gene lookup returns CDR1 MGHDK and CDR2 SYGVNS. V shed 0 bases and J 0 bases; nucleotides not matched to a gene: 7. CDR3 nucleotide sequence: TGTGCCAGCAGTGAATATAGGACAGGGTTATCCTCCTACGAGCAGTACTTC. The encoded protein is CASSEYRTGLSSYEQYF.

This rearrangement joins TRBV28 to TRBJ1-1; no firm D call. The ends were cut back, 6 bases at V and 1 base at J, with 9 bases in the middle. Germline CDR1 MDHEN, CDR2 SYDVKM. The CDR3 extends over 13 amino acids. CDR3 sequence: CASSTPRNTEAFF. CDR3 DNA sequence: TGTGCCAGCAGCACCCCCAGGAACACTGAAGCTTTCTTT.